The sequence of this T cell receptor (beta chain) was determined in a study of T cells after posttransplantation cyclophosphamide. Clones were read by immunoSEQ multiplex PCR, and TCRdb kept only the in-frame ones, dropping some. This table has under 50,000 clones, less than 95% appearing once. Cyclophosphamide on days +3 and +4 followed busulfan-fludarabine conditioning and a marrow graft. Turning to this clone: Its antigen is unknown.

General study results and limits: Tissue-infiltrating T cells from skin or gut overlapped little with blood T cells.

Sequencing was performed on PBMCs, taken roughly 60 days after allogeneic stem cell transplant with posttransplant cyclophosphamide. The receptor was isolated from a male patient aged 55 to 70 who received an allogeneic stem cell transplant from a related donor and was CMV-positive. Some of the T cells might come from the graft donor.

CDR3 region: CASSEALPGQGPNEQFF. The CDR3 DNA reads as TGTGCCAGCAGTGAGGCCCTTCCGGGACAGGGGCCCAATGAGCAGTTCTTC. The chain links TRBV6-1 to TRBJ2-1, with 10 positions matching TRBD1. This CDR3 spans 17 amino acids. V was pared by 3 bases and J by 6 bases, with 11 bases of the junction left unmatched. CDR1 and CDR2 (germline): MNHNS, SASEGT.